The clone carrying this T cell receptor (beta chain) was seen a handful of times. This sample is drawn from a study of blood T cell repertoires in COVID-19. Study-wide context: T cells, B-cell-depleted T cells, or PBMCs provided the cDNA or gDNA that served as material.

CDR1 and CDR2 from the germline V gene are SGHAT and FQNNGV. Trimming took 6 bases from V and 8 from J; bases not matched to a gene: 11. The CDR3 is 14 amino acids. Under the authors' procedure: Amplifying reference gene primers gave estimates of nucleated cell counts. Sequencing was performed with immunoSEQ multiplex PCR; in TCRdb, only in-frame clones are kept and a portion is missing. V and J calls and clone size are given by that table; D and trimming were obtained from the DNA. Here the sample spans just over 150,000 clones, 75% to 90% being singletons. This receptor was taken from a man aged 60 to 75 with acute or convalescent COVID-19. The gene calls are TRBV11-2 and TRBJ1-2; 8 nucleotides align to TRBD1. Material: peripheral blood. The CDR3 region has the DNA TGTGCCAGCAGACAAACGATGACAGGGGACGGCTACACCTTC. This sequence encodes CASRQTMTGDGYTF. The variable domain in full, completed from reference TRBV11-2 and TRBJ1-2, reads EAGVAQSPRYKIIEKRQSVAFWCNPISGHATLYWYQQILGQGPKLLIQFQNNGVVDDSQLPKDRFSAERLKGVDSTLKIQPAKLEDSAVYLCASRQTMTGDGYTFGSGTRLTVV.